This is a list of T cell receptor beta chains from one sample in a study of cytomegalovirus exposure and HLA in healthy donors. The table came from immunoSEQ multiplex PCR; TCRdb's copy has only in-frame clones and leaves some out. The data show 95,000 to 150,000 clones, roughly 90% seen once. The sample comprised PBMCs. Receptors were obtained from a woman aged 18-29 years in good health and CMV-seropositive. CDR3s include the opening cysteine and the closing phenylalanine or tryptophan. The D gene is left open where the match is weak. Size is stated for part of the rows, as once, few or many counts, or as a class when the clone is expanded.

>NA|TRBJ1-4|TRBV5-1|NA
CASSLAGGPATNEKLFF
TGCGCCAGCAGCTTGGCGGGGGGCCCTGCAACTAATGAAAAACTGTTTTTT
>TRBD1|TRBJ1-2|TRBV10-3|NA
CAISVDRGGKGGYTF
TGTGCCATCAGTGTAGACAGGGGCGGGAAGGGTGGCTACACCTTC
>NA|TRBJ2-7|TRBV30|NA
CAWSARSSGEQYF
TGTGCCTGGAGTGCCCGCTCTTCGGGCGAGCAGTACTTC
>NA|TRBJ1-5|TRBV21-1|NA
CASSLTGREWNQPQHF
TGTGCCAGCAGTCTAACCGGTAGGGAGTGGAATCAGCCCCAGCATTTT
>NA|TRBJ2-4|TRBV6-5|NA
CASRREAKNIQYF
TGTGCCAGCAGGCGGGAAGCCAAAAACATTCAGTACTTC
>NA|TRBJ2-5|TRBV18|NA
CASSPKETQYF
TGTGCCAGCTCACCCAAAGAGACCCAGTACTTC
>TRBD1|TRBJ1-3|TRBV25-1|NA
CASSGTGRNTIYF
TGTGCCAGCAGCGGGACAGGGAGAAACACCATATATTTT
>NA|TRBJ1-3|TRBV27|once
CASSRQGGWLDTIYF
TGTGCCAGCAGTCGCCAGGGAGGTTGGCTAGACACCATATATTTT
>TRBD2|TRBJ2-3|TRBV11-2|NA
CASSLDLGGWSTDTQYF
TGTGCCAGCAGCTTAGATCTGGGGGGGTGGAGCACAGATACGCAGTATTTT
>NA|TRBJ1-1|TRBV5-1|once
CASSAFSDTEAFF
TGCGCCAGCAGCGCATTTTCGGACACTGAAGCTTTCTTT
>TRBD1|TRBJ2-7|TRBV30|NA
CAWTTGGTGVYEQYF
TGTGCCTGGACTACCGGCGGGACAGGGGTCTACGAGCAGTACTTC
>NA|TRBJ2-7|TRBV30|NA
CAWKGGKHEQYF
TGTGCCTGGAAAGGAGGAAAGCACGAGCAGTACTTC
>NA|TRBJ1-1|TRBV5-1|NA
CASSILRGNTEAFF
TGCGCCAGCAGCATCCTCCGGGGGAACACTGAAGCTTTCTTT
>NA|TRBJ1-5|TRBV7-9|once
CASSLAVGGEQPQHF
TGTGCCAGCAGCTTAGCGGTGGGAGGGGAGCAGCCCCAGCATTTT
>NA|TRBJ2-2|TRBV27|NA
CASSLWGGKGTRNTGELFF
TGTGCCAGCAGTTTATGGGGCGGAAAGGGGACTCGAAACACCGGGGAGCTGTTTTTT
>TRBD1|TRBJ1-1|TRBV6-1|NA
CASMNRGMNTEAFF
TGTGCCAGCATGAACAGGGGAATGAACACTGAAGCTTTCTTT
>NA|TRBJ2-2|TRBV29-1|NA
CSVDRQGSTGELFF
TGCAGCGTTGATCGGCAGGGAAGCACCGGGGAGCTGTTTTTT
>NA|TRBJ1-5|TRBV19|NA
CASHYQGGGNQPQHF
TGTGCCAGTCATTACCAGGGAGGAGGGAATCAGCCCCAGCATTTT
>NA|TRBJ1-2|TRBV5-6|NA
CASSLGMEGYDGYTF
TGTGCCAGCAGCTTGGGGATGGAGGGGTACGATGGCTACACCTTC
>TRBD2|TRBJ2-3|TRBV5-4|NA
CASSLDLAGGNTQYF
TGTGCCAGCAGCTTGGATTTAGCGGGTGGTAATACGCAGTATTTT
>NA|TRBJ2-7|TRBV7-8|NA
CASSLERVASMYEQYF
TGTGCCAGCAGCTTAGAGAGGGTAGCGAGTATGTACGAGCAGTACTTC
>NA|TRBJ2-2|TRBV7-2|many
CASSSQGTGELFF
TGTGCCAGCAGCTCTCAGGGCACCGGGGAGCTGTTTTTT
>TRBD1|TRBJ2-1|TRBV7-8|NA
CASSPPGTVRGGEQFF
TGTGCCAGCAGCCCCCCCGGGACAGTTAGAGGCGGCGAGCAGTTCTTC
>TRBD2|TRBJ2-2|TRBV9|NA
CASSGPIAGGQTGELFF
TGTGCCAGCAGCGGCCCAATAGCGGGGGGGCAGACCGGGGAGCTGTTTTTT